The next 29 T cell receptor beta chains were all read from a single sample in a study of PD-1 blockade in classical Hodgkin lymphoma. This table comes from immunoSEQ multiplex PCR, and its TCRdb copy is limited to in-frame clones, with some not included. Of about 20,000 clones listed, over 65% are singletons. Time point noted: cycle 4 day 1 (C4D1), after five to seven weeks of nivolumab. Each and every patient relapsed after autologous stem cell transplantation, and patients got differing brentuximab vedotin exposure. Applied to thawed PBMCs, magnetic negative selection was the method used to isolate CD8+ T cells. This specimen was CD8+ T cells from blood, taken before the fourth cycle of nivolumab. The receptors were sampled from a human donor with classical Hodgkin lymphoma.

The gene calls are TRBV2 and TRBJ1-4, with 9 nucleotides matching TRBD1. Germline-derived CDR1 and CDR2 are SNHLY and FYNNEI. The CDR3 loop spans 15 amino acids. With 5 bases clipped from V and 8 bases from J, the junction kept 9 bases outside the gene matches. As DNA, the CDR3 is TGTGCCAGCAGTCCACAGGGGGCTGGTGAGGAAAAACTGTTTTTT. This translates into CASSPQGAGEEKLFF.

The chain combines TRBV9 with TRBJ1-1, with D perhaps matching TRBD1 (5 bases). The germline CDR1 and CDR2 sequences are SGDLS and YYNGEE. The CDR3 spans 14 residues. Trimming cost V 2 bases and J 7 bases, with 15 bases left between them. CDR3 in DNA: TGTGCCAGCAGCGTCGAGGGGAACCCTCATGAAGCTTTCTTT. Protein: CASSVEGNPHEAFF.

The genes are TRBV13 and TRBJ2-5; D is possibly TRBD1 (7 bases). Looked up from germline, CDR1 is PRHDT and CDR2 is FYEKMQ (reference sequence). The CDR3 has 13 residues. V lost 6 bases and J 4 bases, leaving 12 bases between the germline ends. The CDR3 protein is CASRTQGGETQYF. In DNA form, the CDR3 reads TGTGCCAGCAGGACGCAGGGGGGAGAGACCCAGTACTTC.

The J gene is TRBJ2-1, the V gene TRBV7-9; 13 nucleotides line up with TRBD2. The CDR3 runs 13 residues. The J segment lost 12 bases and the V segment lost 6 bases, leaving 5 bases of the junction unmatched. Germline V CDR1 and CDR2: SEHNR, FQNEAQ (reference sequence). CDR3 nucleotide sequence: TGTGCCAGCAGGCAGACTAGCGGGGGGCGGCAGTTCTTC. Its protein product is CASRQTSGGRQFF. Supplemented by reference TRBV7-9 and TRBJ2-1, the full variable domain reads DTGVSQNPRHKITKRGQNVTFRCDPISEHNRLYWYRQTLGQGPEFLTYFQNEAQLEKSRLLSDRFSAERPKGSFSTLEIQRTEQGDSAMYLCASRQTSGGRQFFGPGTRLTVL.

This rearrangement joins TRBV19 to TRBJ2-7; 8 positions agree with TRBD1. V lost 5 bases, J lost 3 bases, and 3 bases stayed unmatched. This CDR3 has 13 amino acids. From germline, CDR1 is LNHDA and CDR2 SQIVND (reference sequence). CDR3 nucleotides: TGTGCCAGTAGTTTCGGACAGGGCTACGAGCAGTACTTC. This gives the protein CASSFGQGYEQYF.

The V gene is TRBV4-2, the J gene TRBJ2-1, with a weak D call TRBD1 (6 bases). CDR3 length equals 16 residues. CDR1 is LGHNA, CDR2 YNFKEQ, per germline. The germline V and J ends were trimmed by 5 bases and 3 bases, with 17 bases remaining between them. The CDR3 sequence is CASSLSVGTNYNEQFF. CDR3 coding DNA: TGTGCCAGCAGCTTATCGGTCGGGACAAACTACAATGAGCAGTTCTTC.

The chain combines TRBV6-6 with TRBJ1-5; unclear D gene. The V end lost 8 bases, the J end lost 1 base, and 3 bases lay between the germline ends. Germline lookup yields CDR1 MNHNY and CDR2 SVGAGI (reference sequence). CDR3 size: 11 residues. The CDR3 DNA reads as TGTGCCAGCGGGAGCAATCAGCCCCAGCATTTT. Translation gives CASGSNQPQHF.

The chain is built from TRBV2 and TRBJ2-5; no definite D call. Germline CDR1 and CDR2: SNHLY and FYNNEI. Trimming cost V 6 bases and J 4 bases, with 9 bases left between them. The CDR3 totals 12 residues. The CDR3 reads CASRGIGETQYF. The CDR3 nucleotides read TGTGCCAGCAGAGGGATCGGAGAGACCCAGTACTTC.

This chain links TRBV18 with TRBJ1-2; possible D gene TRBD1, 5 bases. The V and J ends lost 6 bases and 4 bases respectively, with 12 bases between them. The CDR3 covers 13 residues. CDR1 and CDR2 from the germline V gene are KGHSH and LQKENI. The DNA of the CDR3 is TGTGCCAGCTCCCAAGGTGACAGCTATGGCTACACCTTC. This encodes CASSQGDSYGYTF.

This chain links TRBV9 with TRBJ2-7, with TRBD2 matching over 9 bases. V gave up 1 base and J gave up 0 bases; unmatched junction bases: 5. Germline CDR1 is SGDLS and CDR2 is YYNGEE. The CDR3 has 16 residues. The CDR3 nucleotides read TGTGCCAGCAGCGTATCGGAGCGGGGGGACTCCTACGAGCAGTACTTC. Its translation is CASSVSERGDSYEQYF. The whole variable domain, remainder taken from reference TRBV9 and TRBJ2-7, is DSGVTQTPKHLITATGQRVTLRCSPRSGDLSVYWYQQSLDQGLQFLIQYYNGEERAKGNILERFSAQQFPDLHSELNLSSLELGDSALYFCASSVSERGDSYEQYFGPGTRLTVT.

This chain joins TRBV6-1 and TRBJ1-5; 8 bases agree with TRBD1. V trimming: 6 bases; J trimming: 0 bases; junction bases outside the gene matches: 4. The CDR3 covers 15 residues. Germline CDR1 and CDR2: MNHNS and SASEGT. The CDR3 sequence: CASSWTGFSNQPQHF. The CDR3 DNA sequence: TGTGCCAGCAGCTGGACAGGGTTTAGCAATCAGCCCCAGCATTTT.

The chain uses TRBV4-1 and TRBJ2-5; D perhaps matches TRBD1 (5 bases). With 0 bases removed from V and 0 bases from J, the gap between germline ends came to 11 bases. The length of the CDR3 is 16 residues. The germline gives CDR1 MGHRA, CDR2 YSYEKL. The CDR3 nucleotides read TGCGCCAGCAGCCAAGATGAAGGGGCGTACCAAGAGACCCAGTACTTC. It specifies CASSQDEGAYQETQYF.

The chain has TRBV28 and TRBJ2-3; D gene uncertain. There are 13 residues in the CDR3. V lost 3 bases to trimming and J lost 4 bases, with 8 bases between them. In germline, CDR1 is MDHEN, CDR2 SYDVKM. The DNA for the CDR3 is TGTGCCAGCAGTTTCTCGATTCCAGATACGCAGTATTTT. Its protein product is CASSFSIPDTQYF.

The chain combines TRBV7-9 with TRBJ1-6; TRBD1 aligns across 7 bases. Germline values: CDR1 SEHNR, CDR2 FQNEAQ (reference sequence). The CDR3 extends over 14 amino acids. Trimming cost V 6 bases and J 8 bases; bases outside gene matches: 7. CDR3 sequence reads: CASRTGFSDSPLHF. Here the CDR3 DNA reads TGTGCCAGCAGGACAGGGTTTAGCGATTCACCCCTCCACTTT.

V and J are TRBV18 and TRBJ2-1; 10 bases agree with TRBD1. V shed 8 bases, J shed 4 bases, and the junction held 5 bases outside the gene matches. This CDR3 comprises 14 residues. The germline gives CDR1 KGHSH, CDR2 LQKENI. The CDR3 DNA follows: TGTGCCAGCACGCCGGGACAGGGGTACAATGAGCAGTTCTTC. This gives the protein CASTPGQGYNEQFF.

The CDR3, as DNA: TGTGCCAGCAGCTTATGGGGGACCGCTGAAGCTTTCTTT. Protein product: CASSLWGTAEAFF. The chain employs TRBV7-8 and TRBJ1-1; a weak D match, TRBD1 (5 bases). Per the germline V gene, CDR1 is SGHVS and CDR2 is FQNEAQ. The CDR3 totals 13 residues. The V end lost 2 bases, the J end lost 6 bases, and 10 bases lay between the germline ends.

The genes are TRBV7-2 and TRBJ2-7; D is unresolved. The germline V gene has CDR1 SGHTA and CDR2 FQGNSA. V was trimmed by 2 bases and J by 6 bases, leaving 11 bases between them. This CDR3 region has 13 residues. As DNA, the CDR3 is TGTGCCAGCAGCTTAAGTCCCTCTTTCGAGCAGTACTTC. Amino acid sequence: CASSLSPSFEQYF.

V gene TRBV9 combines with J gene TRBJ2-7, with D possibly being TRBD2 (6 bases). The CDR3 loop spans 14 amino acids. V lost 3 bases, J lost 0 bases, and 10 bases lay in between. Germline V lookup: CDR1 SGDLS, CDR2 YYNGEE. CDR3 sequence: CASSGRDSSYEQYF. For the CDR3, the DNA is TGTGCCAGCAGCGGCCGGGACTCCTCCTACGAGCAGTACTTC.

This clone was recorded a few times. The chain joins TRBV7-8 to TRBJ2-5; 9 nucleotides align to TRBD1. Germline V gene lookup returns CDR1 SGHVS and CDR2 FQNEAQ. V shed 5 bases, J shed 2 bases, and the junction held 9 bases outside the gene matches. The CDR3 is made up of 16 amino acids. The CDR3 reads CASSQTLDRGQETQYF. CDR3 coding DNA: TGTGCCAGCAGCCAAACCCTGGACAGGGGTCAAGAGACCCAGTACTTC.

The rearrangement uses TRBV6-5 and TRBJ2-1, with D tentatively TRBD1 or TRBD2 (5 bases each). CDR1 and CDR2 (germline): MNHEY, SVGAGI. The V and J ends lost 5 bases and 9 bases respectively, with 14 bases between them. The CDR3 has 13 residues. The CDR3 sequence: CASSLGPSGEQFF. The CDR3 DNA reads TGTGCCAGCAGTCTGGGACCTTCGGGTGAGCAGTTCTTC.

The CDR3 DNA reads TGCGCCAGCAGCTTGGAAGGAGGGGCCCAGTACTTC. As protein: CASSLEGGAQYF. The V gene is TRBV5-1, the J gene TRBJ2-5; a weak D match, TRBD2 (6 bases). CDR1 is SGHRS and CDR2 is YFSETQ in the germline V gene. Trimming cost V 0 bases and J 9 bases, with 9 bases left between them. CDR3 length: 12 amino acids.

As DNA, the CDR3 is TGTGCCAGCAGCACATACGGGGGGGCCATGTATGATGAGCAGTTCTTC. As protein: CASSTYGGAMYDEQFF. V usage is TRBV11-3 and J usage is TRBJ2-1; TRBD2 matches at 8 bases. There are 16 residues in the CDR3. CDR1 is SGHNT, CDR2 YENEEA, per germline. Trimming took 5 bases from V and 8 from J; bases not matched to a gene: 14.

CDR3 sequence reads: CASSQDLGSYEQYF. The DNA for the CDR3 is TGCGCCAGCAGCCAAGATCTCGGGTCCTACGAGCAGTACTTC. This chain uses TRBV4-1 with TRBJ2-7; D not certain. Trimming removed 0 bases at V and 1 base at J, with 7 bases between. The CDR3 has 14 amino acids. Germline V CDR1 and CDR2: MGHRA, YSYEKL.

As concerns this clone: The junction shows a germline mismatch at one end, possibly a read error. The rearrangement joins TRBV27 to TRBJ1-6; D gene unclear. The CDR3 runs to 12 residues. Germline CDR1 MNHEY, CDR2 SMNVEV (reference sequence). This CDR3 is CASSSTRRPQYF. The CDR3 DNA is TGTGCCAGCAGTTCAACCCGGAGACCCCAGTACTTT.

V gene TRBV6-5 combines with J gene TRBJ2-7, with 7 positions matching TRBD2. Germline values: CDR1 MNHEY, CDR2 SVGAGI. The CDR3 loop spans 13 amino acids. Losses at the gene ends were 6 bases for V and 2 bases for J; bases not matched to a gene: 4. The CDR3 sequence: CASRLGLTYEQYF. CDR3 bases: TGTGCCAGCAGACTGGGACTAACCTACGAGCAGTACTTC.

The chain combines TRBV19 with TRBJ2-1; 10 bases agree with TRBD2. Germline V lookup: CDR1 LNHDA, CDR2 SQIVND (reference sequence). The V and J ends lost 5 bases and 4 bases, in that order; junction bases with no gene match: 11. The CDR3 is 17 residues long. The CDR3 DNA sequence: TGTGCCAGTAGTCCATCCTGGCTAGCGGGGGAGTACAATGAGCAGTTCTTC. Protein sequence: CASSPSWLAGEYNEQFF.

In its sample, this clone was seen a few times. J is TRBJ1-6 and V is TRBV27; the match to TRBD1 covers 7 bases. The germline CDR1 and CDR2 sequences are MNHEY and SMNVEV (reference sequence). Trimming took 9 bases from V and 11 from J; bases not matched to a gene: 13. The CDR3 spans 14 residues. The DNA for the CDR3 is TGTGCCAGTACAGGGGCCCCCCTAGGGACACCCCTCCACTTT. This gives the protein CASTGAPLGTPLHF.

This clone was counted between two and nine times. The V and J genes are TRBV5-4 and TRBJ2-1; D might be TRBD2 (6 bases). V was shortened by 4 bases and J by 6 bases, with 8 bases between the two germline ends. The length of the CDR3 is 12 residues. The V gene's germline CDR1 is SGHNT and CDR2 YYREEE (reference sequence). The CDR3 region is CASSAGLNEQFF. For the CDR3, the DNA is TGTGCCAGCAGCGCGGGGCTCAATGAGCAGTTCTTC.

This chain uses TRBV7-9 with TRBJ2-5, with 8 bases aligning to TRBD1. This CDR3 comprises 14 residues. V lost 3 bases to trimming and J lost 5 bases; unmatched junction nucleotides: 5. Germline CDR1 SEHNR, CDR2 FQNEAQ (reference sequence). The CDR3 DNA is TGTGCCAGCAGCTTCGGGACAGGAGGCGAGACCCAGTACTTC. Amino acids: CASSFGTGGETQYF.